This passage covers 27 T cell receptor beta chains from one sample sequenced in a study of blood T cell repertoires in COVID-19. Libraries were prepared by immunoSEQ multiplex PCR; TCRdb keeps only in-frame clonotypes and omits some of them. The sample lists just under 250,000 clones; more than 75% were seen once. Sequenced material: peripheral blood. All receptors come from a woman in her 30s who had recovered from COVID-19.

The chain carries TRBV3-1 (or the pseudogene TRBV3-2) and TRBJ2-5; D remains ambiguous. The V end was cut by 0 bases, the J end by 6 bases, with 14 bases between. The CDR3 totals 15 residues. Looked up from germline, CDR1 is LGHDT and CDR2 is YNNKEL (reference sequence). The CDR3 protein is CASSQDTSETKTQYF. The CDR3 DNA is TGTGCCAGCAGCCAAGATACCTCAGAAACGAAGACCCAGTACTTC.

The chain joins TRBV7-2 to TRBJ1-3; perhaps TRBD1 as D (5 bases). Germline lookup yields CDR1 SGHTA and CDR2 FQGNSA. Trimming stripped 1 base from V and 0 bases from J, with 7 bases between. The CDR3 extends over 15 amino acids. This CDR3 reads CASSLGQSSGNTIYF. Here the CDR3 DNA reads TGTGCCAGCAGCTTAGGACAGTCCTCTGGAAACACCATATATTTT.

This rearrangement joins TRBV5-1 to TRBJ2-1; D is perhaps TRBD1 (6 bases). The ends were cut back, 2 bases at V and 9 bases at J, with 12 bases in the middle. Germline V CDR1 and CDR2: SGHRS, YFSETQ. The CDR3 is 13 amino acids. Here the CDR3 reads CASSLQGMGEQFF. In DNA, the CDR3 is TGCGCCAGCAGCTTACAGGGAATGGGTGAGCAGTTCTTC.

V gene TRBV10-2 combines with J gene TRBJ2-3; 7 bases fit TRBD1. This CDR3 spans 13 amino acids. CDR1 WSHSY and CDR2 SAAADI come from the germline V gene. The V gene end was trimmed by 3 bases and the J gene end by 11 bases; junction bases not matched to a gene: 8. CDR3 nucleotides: TGCGCCAGCAGTGACCGACGGGCAGGGGGGCAGTATTTT. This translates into CASSDRRAGGQYF.

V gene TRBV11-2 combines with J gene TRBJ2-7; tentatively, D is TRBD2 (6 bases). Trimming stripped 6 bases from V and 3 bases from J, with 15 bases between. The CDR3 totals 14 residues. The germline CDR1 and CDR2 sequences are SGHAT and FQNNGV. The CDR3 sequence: CASRRAGGDYEQYF. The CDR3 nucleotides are TGTGCCAGCAGGCGAGCGGGTGGGGACTACGAGCAGTACTTC.

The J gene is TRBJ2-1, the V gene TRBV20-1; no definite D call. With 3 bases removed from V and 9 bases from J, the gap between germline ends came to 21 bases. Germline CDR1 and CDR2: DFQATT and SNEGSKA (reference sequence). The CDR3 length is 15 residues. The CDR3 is CSASKGVYPTGEQFF. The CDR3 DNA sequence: TGCAGTGCTAGTAAAGGAGTATACCCTACGGGTGAGCAGTTCTTC.

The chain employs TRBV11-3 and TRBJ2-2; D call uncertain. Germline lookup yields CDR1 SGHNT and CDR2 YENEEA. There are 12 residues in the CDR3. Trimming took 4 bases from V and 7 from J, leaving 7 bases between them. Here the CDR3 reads CASSYPGGELFF. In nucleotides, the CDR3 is TGTGCCAGCAGCTACCCGGGCGGGGAGCTGTTTTTT.

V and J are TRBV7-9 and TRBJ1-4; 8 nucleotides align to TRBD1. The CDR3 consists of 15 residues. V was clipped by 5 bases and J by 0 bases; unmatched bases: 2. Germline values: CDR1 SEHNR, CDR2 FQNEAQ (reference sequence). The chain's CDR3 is CASSTTGATNEKLFF. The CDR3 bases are TGTGCCAGCAGCACGACAGGGGCAACTAATGAAAAACTGTTTTTT.

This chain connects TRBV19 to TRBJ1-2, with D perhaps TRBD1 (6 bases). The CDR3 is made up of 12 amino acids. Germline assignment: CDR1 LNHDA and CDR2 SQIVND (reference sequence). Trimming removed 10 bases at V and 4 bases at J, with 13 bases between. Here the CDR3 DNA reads TGTGCCACCCGAGGGGGTGGCTATGGCTACACCTTC. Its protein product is CATRGGGYGYTF.

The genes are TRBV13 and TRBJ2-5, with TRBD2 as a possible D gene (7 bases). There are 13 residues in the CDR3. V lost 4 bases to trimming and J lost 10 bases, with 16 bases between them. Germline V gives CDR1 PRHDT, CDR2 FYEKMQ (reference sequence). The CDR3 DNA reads TGTGCCAGCAGCTCACATGGGGGGGCAGACCAGTACTTC. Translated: CASSSHGGADQYF.

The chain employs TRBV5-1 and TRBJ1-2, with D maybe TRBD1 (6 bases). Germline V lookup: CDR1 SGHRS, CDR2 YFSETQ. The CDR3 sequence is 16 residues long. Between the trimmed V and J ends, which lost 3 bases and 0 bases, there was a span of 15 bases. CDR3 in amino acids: CASSSPAGGSNYGYTF. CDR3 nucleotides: TGCGCCAGCAGCTCGCCCGCGGGGGGCTCTAACTATGGCTACACCTTC.

CDR3 residues: CASNRGSSYEQYF. The CDR3 nucleotides are TGTGCCAGCAACCGCGGAAGCTCCTACGAGCAGTACTTC. The chain employs TRBV6-6 and TRBJ2-7; no reliable D call. V was shortened by 7 bases and J by 0 bases, with 10 bases between the two germline ends. CDR3 length: 13 amino acids. Germline V gene data show CDR1 as MNHNY and CDR2 as SVGAGI (reference sequence).

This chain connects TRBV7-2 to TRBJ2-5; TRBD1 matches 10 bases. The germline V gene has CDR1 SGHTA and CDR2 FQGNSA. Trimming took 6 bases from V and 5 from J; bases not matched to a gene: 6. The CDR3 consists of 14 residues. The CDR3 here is CASRRQGAGETQYF. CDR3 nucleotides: TGTGCCAGCAGACGACAGGGGGCTGGGGAGACCCAGTACTTC.

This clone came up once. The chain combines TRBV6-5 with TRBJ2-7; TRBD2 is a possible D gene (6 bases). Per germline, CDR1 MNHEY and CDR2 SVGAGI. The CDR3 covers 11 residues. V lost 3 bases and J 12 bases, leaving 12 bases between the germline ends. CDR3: CASSYWGVRYF. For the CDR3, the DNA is TGTGCCAGCAGTTATTGGGGGGTCCGGTACTTC.

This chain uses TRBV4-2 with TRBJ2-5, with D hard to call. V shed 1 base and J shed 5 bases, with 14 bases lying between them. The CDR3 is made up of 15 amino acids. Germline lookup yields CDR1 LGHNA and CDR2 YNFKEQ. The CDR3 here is CASSQVFRGSETQYF. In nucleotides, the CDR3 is TGTGCCAGCAGCCAAGTATTTCGAGGTTCGGAGACCCAGTACTTC.

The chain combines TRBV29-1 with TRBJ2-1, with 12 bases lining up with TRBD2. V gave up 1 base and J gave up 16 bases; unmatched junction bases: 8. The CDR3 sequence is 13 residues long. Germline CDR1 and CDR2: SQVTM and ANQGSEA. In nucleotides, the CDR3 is TGCAGCGTTGAAGGGCTAGCGGGGGGGCCCACCTTCTTC. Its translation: CSVEGLAGGPTFF.

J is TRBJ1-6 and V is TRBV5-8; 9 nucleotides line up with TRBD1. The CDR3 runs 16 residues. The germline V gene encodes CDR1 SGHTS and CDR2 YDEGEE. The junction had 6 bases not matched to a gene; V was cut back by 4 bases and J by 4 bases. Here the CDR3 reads CASSAPGQGYNSPLHF. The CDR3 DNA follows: TGTGCCAGCAGCGCACCGGGACAGGGTTATAATTCACCCCTCCACTTT. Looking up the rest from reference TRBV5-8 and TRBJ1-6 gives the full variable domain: EAGVTQSPTHLIKTRGQQATLRCSPISGHTSVYWYQQALGLGLQFLLWYDEGEERNRGNFPPRFSGRQFPNYSSELNVNALELEDSALYLCASSAPGQGYNSPLHFGNGTRLTVT.

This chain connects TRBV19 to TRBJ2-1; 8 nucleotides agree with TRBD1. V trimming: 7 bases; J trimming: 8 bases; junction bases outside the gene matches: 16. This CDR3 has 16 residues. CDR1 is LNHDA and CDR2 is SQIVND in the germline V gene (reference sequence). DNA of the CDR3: TGTGCCAGTAAACAATACCCGATACAGACAGGGGATGAGCAGTTCTTC. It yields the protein CASKQYPIQTGDEQFF.

CDR3 region: CASSLEVNTEAFF. The CDR3 DNA follows: TGTGCCAGCAGCCTAGAGGTGAACACTGAAGCTTTCTTT. The chain has TRBV6-4 and TRBJ1-1; D remains ambiguous. CDR3 length: 13 amino acids. Germline CDR1 reads MRHNA; CDR2 reads SNTAGT. V dropped 6 bases and J dropped 0 bases, with 8 bases sitting between them.

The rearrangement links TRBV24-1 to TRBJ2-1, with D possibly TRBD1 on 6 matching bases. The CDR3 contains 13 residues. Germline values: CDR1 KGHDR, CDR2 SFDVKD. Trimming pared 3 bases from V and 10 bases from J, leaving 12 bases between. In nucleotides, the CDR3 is TGTGCCACCAGTGATCCGGGACAACACGAGCAGTTCTTC. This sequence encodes CATSDPGQHEQFF.

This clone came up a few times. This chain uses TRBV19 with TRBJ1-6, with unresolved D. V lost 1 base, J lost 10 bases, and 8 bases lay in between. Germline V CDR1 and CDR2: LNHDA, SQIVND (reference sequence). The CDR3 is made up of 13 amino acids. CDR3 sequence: CASSIGASSPLHF. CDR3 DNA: TGTGCCAGTAGTATAGGGGCTAGCTCACCCCTCCACTTT.

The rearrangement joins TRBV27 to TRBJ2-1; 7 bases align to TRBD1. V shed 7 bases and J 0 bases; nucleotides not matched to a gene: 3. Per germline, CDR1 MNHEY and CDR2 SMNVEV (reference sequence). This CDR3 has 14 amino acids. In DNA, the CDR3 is TGTGCCAGCACACAGGGGAGCTCCTACAATGAGCAGTTCTTC. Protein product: CASTQGSSYNEQFF.

The CDR3 protein is CASSEASGVDTGELFF. CDR3 nucleotides: TGTGCCAGCAGTGAAGCTTCAGGGGTTGACACCGGGGAGCTGTTTTTT. The rearrangement joins TRBV2 to TRBJ2-2, with D possibly TRBD1 on 6 matching bases. The CDR3 runs 16 residues. The germline gives CDR1 SNHLY, CDR2 FYNNEI. Deletions cut 0 bases from V and 3 bases from J, with 11 bases between.

The chain's CDR3 is CASSLWGWGPYGYTF. The CDR3 nucleotides are TGTGCCAGCAGCTTATGGGGGTGGGGGCCCTATGGCTACACCTTC. The V gene is TRBV7-2, the J gene TRBJ1-2; the D gene is possibly TRBD1 (6 bases). The CDR3 runs 15 residues. Germline loops: CDR1 SGHTA, CDR2 FQGNSA. Trimming left V 2 bases short and J 4 bases short, with 14 bases between.

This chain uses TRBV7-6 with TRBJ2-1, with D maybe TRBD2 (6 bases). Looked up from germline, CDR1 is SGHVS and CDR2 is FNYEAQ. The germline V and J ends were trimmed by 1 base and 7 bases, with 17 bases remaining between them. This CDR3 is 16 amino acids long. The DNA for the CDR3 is TGTGCCAGCAGCTTAGGCGGGATAACCTCTACGAATGAGCAGTTCTTC. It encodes CASSLGGITSTNEQFF.

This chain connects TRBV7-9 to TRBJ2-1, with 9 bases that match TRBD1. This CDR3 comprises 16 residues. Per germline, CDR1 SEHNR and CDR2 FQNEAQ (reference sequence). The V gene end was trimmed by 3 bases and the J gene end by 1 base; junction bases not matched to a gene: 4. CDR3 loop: CASSFLTGGSYNEQFF. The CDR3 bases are TGTGCCAGCAGCTTTTTGACAGGGGGATCCTACAATGAGCAGTTCTTC.

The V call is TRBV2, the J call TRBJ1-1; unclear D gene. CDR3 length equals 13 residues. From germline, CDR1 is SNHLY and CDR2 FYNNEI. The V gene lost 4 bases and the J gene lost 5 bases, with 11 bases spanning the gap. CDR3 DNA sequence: TGTGCCAGCAGTGGGTCCCGGGGTACTGAAGCTTTCTTT. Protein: CASSGSRGTEAFF.